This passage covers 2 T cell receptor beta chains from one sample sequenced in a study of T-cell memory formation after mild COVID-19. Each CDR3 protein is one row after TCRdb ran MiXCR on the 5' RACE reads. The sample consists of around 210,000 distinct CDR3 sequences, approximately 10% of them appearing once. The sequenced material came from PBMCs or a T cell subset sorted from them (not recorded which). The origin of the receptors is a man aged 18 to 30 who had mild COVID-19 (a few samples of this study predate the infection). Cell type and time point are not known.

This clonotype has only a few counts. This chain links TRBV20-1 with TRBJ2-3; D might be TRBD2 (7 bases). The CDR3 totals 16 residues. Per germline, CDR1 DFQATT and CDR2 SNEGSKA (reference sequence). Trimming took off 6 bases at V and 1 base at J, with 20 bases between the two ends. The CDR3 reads CSAEARGGHRTDTQYF. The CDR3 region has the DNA TGCAGTGCCGAAGCGAGGGGGGGCCACCGCACAGATACGCAGTATTTT.

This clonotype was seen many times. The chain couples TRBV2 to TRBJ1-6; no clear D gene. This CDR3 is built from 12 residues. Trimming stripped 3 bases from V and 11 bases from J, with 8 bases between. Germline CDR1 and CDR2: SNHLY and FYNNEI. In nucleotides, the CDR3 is TGTGCCAGCAGTGACCCCGCGACACCCCTCCACTTT. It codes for CASSDPATPLHF.